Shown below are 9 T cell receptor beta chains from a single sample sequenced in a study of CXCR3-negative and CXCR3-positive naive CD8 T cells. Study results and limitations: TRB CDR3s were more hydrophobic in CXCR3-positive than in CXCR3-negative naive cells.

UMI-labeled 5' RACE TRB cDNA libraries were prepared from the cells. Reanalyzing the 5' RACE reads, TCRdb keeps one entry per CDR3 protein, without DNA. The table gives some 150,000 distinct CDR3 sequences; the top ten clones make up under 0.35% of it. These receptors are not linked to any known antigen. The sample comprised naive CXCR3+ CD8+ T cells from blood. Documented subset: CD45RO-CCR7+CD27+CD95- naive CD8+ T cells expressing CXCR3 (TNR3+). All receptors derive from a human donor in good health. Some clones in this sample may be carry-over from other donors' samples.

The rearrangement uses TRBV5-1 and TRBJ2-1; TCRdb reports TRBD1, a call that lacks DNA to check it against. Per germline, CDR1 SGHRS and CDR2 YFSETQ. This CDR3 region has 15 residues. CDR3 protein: CASSLGQGIYNEQFF.

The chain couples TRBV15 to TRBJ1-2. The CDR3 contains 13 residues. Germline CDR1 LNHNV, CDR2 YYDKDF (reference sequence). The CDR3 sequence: CATSRGIAVSYTF.

The CDR3 reads CASSLGSEQFF. The chain joins TRBV12-3 or TRBV12-4 to TRBJ2-1. This CDR3 spans 11 amino acids.

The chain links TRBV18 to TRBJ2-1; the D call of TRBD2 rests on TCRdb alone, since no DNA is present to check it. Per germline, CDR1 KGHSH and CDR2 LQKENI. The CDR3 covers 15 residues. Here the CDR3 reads CASSPRTRGENEQFF.

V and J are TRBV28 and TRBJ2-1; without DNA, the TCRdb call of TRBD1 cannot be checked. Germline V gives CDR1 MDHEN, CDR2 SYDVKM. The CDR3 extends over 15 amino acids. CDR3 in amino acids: CASRVGMGQYNEQFF.

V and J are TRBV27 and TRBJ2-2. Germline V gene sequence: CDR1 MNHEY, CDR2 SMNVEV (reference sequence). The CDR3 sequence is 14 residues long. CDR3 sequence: CAGSFVQVAGELFF.

This chain's CDR3 is CSARGLVGLYEQYF. This chain uses TRBV20-1 with TRBJ2-7; TCRdb selects TRBD2, and the lack of DNA leaves this call unchecked. Germline V CDR1 and CDR2: DFQATT, SNEGSKA (reference sequence). CDR3 length equals 14 residues.

The CDR3 protein is CASSVGQGGYEQYF. V gene TRBV2 combines with J gene TRBJ2-7; no DNA is available, so the TRBD1 call from TCRdb remains unchecked. The CDR3 length is 14 residues. Germline V gene lookup returns CDR1 SNHLY and CDR2 FYNNEI.

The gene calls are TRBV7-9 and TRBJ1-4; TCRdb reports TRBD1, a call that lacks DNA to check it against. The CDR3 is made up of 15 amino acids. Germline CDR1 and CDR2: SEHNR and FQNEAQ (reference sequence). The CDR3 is CASSNDWEQGEKLFF.